Following are 20 T cell receptor beta chains from one sample sequenced in a study of blood T cell repertoires in COVID-19. TCRdb's copy holds only in-frame clones and misses some; the assay was immunoSEQ multiplex PCR. The table shows some 500,000 clones, with roughly 90% occurring only once. The sequencing input was PBMCs or T cells enriched from blood (not recorded which). The receptor set was obtained from a middle-aged woman who had recovered from COVID-19.

The rearrangement joins TRBV4-2 to TRBJ2-3; D perhaps matches TRBD2 (5 bases). The CDR3 is 15 residues long. Germline-derived CDR1 and CDR2 are LGHNA and YNFKEQ. The V and J ends lost 4 bases and 7 bases respectively, with 18 bases between them. The CDR3 protein is CASSPTSGKVYTQYF. CDR3 nucleotide sequence: TGTGCCAGCAGCCCCACATCCGGGAAGGTATATACGCAGTATTTT.

The CDR3 is CATTRGTLGSPLHF. CDR3 nucleotide sequence: TGTGCCACCACGAGGGGGACCCTAGGTTCACCCCTCCACTTT. The J gene is TRBJ1-6, the V gene TRBV2; perhaps TRBD1 as D (6 bases). V lost 10 bases, J lost 9 bases, and 19 bases lay in between. This CDR3 has 14 amino acids. CDR1 is SNHLY and CDR2 is FYNNEI in the germline V gene.

V is TRBV11-3 and J is TRBJ2-7, with TRBD2 matching over 14 bases. Germline CDR1 reads SGHNT; CDR2 reads YENEEA. J was trimmed by 4 bases and V by 5 bases; bases with no gene match: 10. The CDR3 length is 17 residues. This chain's CDR3 is CASSVGLAGGSRYEQYF. CDR3 nucleotide sequence: TGTGCCAGCAGCGTAGGACTAGCGGGAGGATCGCGGTACGAGCAGTACTTC.

The gene calls are TRBV11-3 and TRBJ2-5, with TRBD1 as a possible D gene (6 bases). Trimming shortened V by 4 bases and J by 5 bases, and 17 bases separated the two germline ends. CDR3 length: 15 residues. The germline V gene has CDR1 SGHNT and CDR2 YENEEA. CDR3 DNA sequence: TGTGCCAGCAGCTCCTCATCCCAGGGGAAGGAGACCCAGTACTTC. Protein sequence: CASSSSSQGKETQYF.

V usage is TRBV5-1 and J usage is TRBJ2-1, with 7 positions matching TRBD2. The J segment lost 0 bases and the V segment lost 0 bases, leaving 3 bases of the junction unmatched. Germline V gene data show CDR1 as SGHRS and CDR2 as YFSETQ. The CDR3 is made up of 16 amino acids. The DNA of the CDR3 is TGCGCCAGCAGCTTGGCGGGCGGGAGCTCCTACAATGAGCAGTTCTTC. Translated: CASSLAGGSSYNEQFF. Together with reference TRBV5-1 and TRBJ2-1, the CDR3 gives the full variable domain: KAGVTQTPRYLIKTRGQQVTLSCSPISGHRSVSWYQQTPGQGLQFLFEYFSETQRNKGNFPGRFSGRQFSNSRSEMNVSTLELGDSALYLCASSLAGGSSYNEQFFGPGTRLTVL.

This chain joins TRBV6-1 and TRBJ1-4; 8 bases fit TRBD1. This CDR3 has 15 amino acids. Germline assignment: CDR1 MNHNS and CDR2 SASEGT. V lost 0 bases, J lost 8 bases, and 5 bases stayed unmatched. CDR3 region: CASSEAGGQGEKLFF. The CDR3 DNA reads TGTGCCAGCAGTGAAGCGGGTGGACAGGGCGAAAAACTGTTTTTT.

This chain links TRBV7-9 with TRBJ1-4; D possibly corresponds to TRBD1 (6 bases). CDR1 and CDR2 from the germline V gene are SEHNR and FQNEAQ (reference sequence). V was trimmed by 11 bases and J by 3 bases, leaving 22 bases between them. The CDR3 totals 16 residues. The chain's CDR3 is CAGGRGAGRANEKLFF. The DNA of the CDR3 is TGTGCCGGGGGCCGGGGAGCTGGACGAGCTAATGAAAAACTGTTTTTT.

This clone has a handful of counts. The CDR3 sequence is CASSQGPSGIRGGELFF. CDR3 nucleotide sequence: TGTGCCAGCAGCCAAGGTCCTAGCGGGATAAGGGGCGGGGAGCTGTTTTTT. The genes are TRBV3-1 (or the pseudogene TRBV3-2) and TRBJ2-2, with TRBD2 matching over 9 bases. This CDR3 is 17 amino acids long. Germline V gives CDR1 LGHDT, CDR2 YNNKEL (reference sequence). V was pared by 1 base and J by 7 bases, with 10 bases of the junction left unmatched.

The chain combines TRBV4-3 with TRBJ2-1; D perhaps matches TRBD2 (6 bases). Germline values: CDR1 LGHNA, CDR2 YSLEER. The CDR3 is made up of 15 amino acids. Trimming cost V 7 bases and J 4 bases, with 17 bases left between them. The CDR3 protein is CASNPGSGNYNEQFF. The CDR3 nucleotides read TGCGCCAGCAACCCCGGGAGCGGAAATTACAATGAGCAGTTCTTC.

J is TRBJ1-1 and V is TRBV12-3 or TRBV12-4; D is unresolved. Trimming left V 3 bases short and J 5 bases short, with 10 bases between. The CDR3 consists of 13 residues. The CDR3: CASSFGGGTEAFF. In nucleotides, the CDR3 is TGTGCCAGCAGTTTTGGTGGAGGAACTGAAGCTTTCTTT.

The gene calls are TRBV9 and TRBJ2-1; TRBD1 matches at 9 bases. V gave up 4 bases and J gave up 9 bases; unmatched junction bases: 2. From germline, CDR1 is SGDLS and CDR2 YYNGEE. The CDR3 covers 12 residues. DNA of the CDR3: TGTGCCAGCAGCCGGGACAGGGTTGAGCAGTTCTTC. It specifies CASSRDRVEQFF.

This sequence joins TRBV10-3 and TRBJ2-7, with 7 bases aligning to TRBD2. Germline lookup yields CDR1 ENHRY and CDR2 SYGVKD. The CDR3 contains 17 residues. V trimming: 8 bases; J trimming: 0 bases; junction bases outside the gene matches: 16. The CDR3 sequence is CAILSRLEAGSSYEQYF. The CDR3 bases are TGTGCCATCTTGTCGCGGCTAGAAGCGGGGAGCTCCTACGAGCAGTACTTC.

The rearrangement joins TRBV11-3 to TRBJ1-6; tentative D call: TRBD1 (6 bases). CDR3 length equals 15 residues. V dropped 6 bases and J dropped 10 bases, with 19 bases sitting between them. CDR1 and CDR2 from the germline V gene are SGHNT and YENEEA. Written as DNA, the CDR3 is TGTGCCAGCAGTTCGGCGGGCAGGGGTAACTCACCCCTCCACTTT. This gives the protein CASSSAGRGNSPLHF.

The chain uses TRBV7-2 and TRBJ2-1; weak D call: TRBD2 (6 bases). Trimming shortened V by 5 bases and J by 7 bases, and 18 bases separated the two germline ends. The V gene's germline CDR1 is SGHTA and CDR2 FQGNSA. The CDR3 loop spans 15 amino acids. CDR3 protein: CASSPRRELGNEQFF. CDR3 DNA sequence: TGTGCCAGCAGCCCCAGGAGGGAGCTTGGGAATGAGCAGTTCTTC. The full variable domain, rest sourced from reference TRBV7-2 and TRBJ2-1, is GAGVSQSPSNKVTEKGKDVELRCDPISGHTALYWYRQSLGQGLEFLIYFQGNSAPDKSGLPSDRFSAERTGGSVSTLTIQRTQQEDSAVYLCASSPRRELGNEQFFGPGTRLTVL.

V gene TRBV10-3 combines with J gene TRBJ2-3; possibly TRBD1 for D (6 bases). The CDR3 spans 18 residues. CDR1 is ENHRY, CDR2 SYGVKD, per germline. The germline V and J ends were trimmed by 0 bases and 3 bases, with 19 bases remaining between them. This CDR3 reads CAISESSVEGTMTDTQYF. CDR3 coding DNA: TGTGCCATCAGTGAGTCCTCCGTAGAGGGGACAATGACAGATACGCAGTATTTT.

The sample holds one count of this clone. The genes are TRBV29-1 and TRBJ2-1; possibly TRBD2 for D (5 bases). The germline V and J ends were trimmed by 7 bases and 2 bases, with 15 bases remaining between them. The CDR3 loop spans 14 amino acids. The V gene's germline CDR1 is SQVTM and CDR2 ANQGSEA. The CDR3 reads CSAGHRETYNEQFF. CDR3 nucleotides: TGCAGCGCTGGGCATAGGGAGACCTACAATGAGCAGTTCTTC.

The chain has TRBV6-2 or TRBV6-3 and TRBJ2-2; 7 bases agree with TRBD2. J lost 2 bases, V lost 6 bases, and 15 bases had no gene match. This CDR3 has 18 amino acids. Germline V gene sequence: CDR1 MNHEY, CDR2 SVGEGT. In DNA, the CDR3 is TGTGCCAGCAGCCCCCCGAAGTGGCTAGCGGAAAACACCGGGGAGCTGTTTTTT. Its protein is CASSPPKWLAENTGELFF.

This clone was recorded once. The chain recombines TRBV7-2 with TRBJ2-1, with D unresolved. V lost 0 bases, J lost 0 bases, and 9 bases lay in between. CDR3 length: 16 residues. Germline CDR1 SGHTA, CDR2 FQGNSA. CDR3 nucleotide sequence: TGTGCCAGCAGCTTAGCACAACCACCCTCCTACAATGAGCAGTTCTTC. Its translation: CASSLAQPPSYNEQFF. Variable domain in full (rest from reference TRBV7-2 and TRBJ2-1): GAGVSQSPSNKVTEKGKDVELRCDPISGHTALYWYRQSLGQGLEFLIYFQGNSAPDKSGLPSDRFSAERTGGSVSTLTIQRTQQEDSAVYLCASSLAQPPSYNEQFFGPGTRLTVL.

The chain links TRBV5-5 to TRBJ2-1, with D possibly TRBD2 on 5 matching bases. Per the germline V gene, CDR1 is SGHKS and CDR2 is YYEKEE (reference sequence). The CDR3 runs 12 residues. V lost 4 bases, J lost 9 bases, and 11 bases lay in between. In nucleotides, the CDR3 is TGTGCCAGCAGCCTACTAGATCTTGAGCAGTTCTTC. It is translated as CASSLLDLEQFF.

For the CDR3, the DNA is TGTGCCTGGTATCCGGAGAAAGTTGTGAACACTGAAGCTTTCTTT. It specifies CAWYPEKVVNTEAFF. The rearrangement uses TRBV30 and TRBJ1-1, with no clear D. This CDR3 is built from 15 residues. The V gene lost 5 bases and the J gene lost 0 bases, with 16 bases spanning the gap. From germline, CDR1 is GTSNPN and CDR2 SVGIG (reference sequence).